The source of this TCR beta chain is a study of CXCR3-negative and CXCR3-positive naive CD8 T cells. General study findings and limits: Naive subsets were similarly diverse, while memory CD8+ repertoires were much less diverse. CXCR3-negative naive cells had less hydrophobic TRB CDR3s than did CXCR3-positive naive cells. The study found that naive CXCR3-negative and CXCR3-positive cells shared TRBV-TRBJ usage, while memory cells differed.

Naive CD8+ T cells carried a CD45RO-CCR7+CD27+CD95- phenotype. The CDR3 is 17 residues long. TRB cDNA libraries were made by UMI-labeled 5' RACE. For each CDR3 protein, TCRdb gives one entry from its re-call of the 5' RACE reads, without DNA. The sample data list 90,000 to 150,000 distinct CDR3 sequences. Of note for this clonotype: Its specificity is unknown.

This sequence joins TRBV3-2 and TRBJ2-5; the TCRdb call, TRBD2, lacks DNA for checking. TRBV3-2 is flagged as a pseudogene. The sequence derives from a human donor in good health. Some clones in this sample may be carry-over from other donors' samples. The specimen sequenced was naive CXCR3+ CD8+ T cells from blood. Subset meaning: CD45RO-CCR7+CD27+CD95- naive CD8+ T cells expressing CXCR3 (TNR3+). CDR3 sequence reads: CASSQDIASGEQETQYF.